The clone carrying this T cell receptor (beta chain) has more than one count but fewer than ten. Germline lookup yields CDR1 SGHAT and CDR2 FQNNGV. The CDR3 is 16 amino acids. V shed 5 bases and J 0 bases; nucleotides not matched to a gene: 5. This sample stems from a study of blood T cell repertoires in COVID-19. Study as a whole: Whether acute or convalescent, the COVID-19 samples came from the United States, Italy and Spain. In each case, the material was cDNA or gDNA derived from T cells, B-cell-depleted T cells, or PBMCs.

Original data processing: Nucleated cell number was recorded as an estimate derived from reference gene primer amplification. Assay used: immunoSEQ multiplex PCR; TCRdb lists only in-frame clones, some missing. V and J calls and clone size come straight from that table; D and trimming were deduced from the DNA. Here the sample spans roughly 90,000 clones, 87% being singletons. The TCR was taken from a human donor in a cohort sampled during active COVID-19. Sequenced input: peripheral blood. This chain uses TRBV11-2 with TRBJ1-4, with TRBD1 matching over 8 bases. CDR3 protein: CASSVGQGATNEKLFF. Written as DNA, the CDR3 is TGTGCCAGCAGCGTTGGACAGGGCGCAACTAATGAAAAACTGTTTTTT.